The clone carrying this T cell receptor beta chain came up a few times. The antigen is unknown. The sample is drawn from a study of OX40 agonist ivuxolimab in advanced cancers. Study as a whole: The diagnoses of dose-escalation patients were hepatocellular carcinoma, melanoma, renal cell or head and neck cancer. A male proportion of 82.7% was recorded, with mean age about 54 years and range about 20 to 85. Allowance was made for prior anti-PD-1, anti-PD-L1 or anti-CTLA-4 therapy, and 40% to 45% had some.

Notes on the study in general: The 0.1-3.0 mg/kg partial responders had among the lowest clonal expansion.

Germline CDR1 reads ENHRY; CDR2 reads SYGVKD. The CDR3 sequence is 17 residues long. V lost 3 bases, J lost 2 bases, and 12 bases stayed unmatched. Produced via immunoSEQ multiplex PCR; TCRdb's table is partial and in-frame only. The sample has tens of thousands of clones, approximately 84% seen once. The chain couples TRBV10-3 to TRBJ2-7; 8 bases map to TRBD1. This TCR came from an adult with an advanced solid tumor such as melanoma, head and neck, liver or kidney cancer. This specimen was CD4+ or CD8+ T cells sorted from blood, taken in a trial of the OX40 agonist ivuxolimab. CDR3 sequence reads: CAISDLNTGQVAYEQYF. CDR3 nucleotide sequence: TGTGCCATCAGTGACCTCAATACGGGACAGGTAGCCTACGAGCAGTACTTC.